This T cell receptor (beta chain) was identified in a study of siplizumab effects on memory and regulatory T cells. For this clone: The antigen is undetermined.

From germline, CDR1 is SGHRS and CDR2 YFSETQ. V lost 6 bases to trimming and J lost 1 base, with 22 bases between them. The CDR3 sequence is 17 residues long. TCRdb's copy holds only in-frame clones and misses some; the assay was immunoSEQ multiplex PCR. The sample consists of 94,000 or so clones, 90% to 95% of them appearing once. Study findings and constraints: In the presence of siplizumab, alloreactive sequences traceable to unstimulated CD4+ memory cells were significantly reduced.

The clonotype comes from a human donor in good health. V usage is TRBV5-1 and J usage is TRBJ1-1, with a tentative D call TRBD1 (6 bases). Material for sequencing was CD8+ T cells sorted from blood. The CDR3 nucleotides are TGCGCCAGCAAGTTTTCTGAATGGGGGCCTACGAACACTGAAGCTTTCTTT. Its translation: CASKFSEWGPTNTEAFF.